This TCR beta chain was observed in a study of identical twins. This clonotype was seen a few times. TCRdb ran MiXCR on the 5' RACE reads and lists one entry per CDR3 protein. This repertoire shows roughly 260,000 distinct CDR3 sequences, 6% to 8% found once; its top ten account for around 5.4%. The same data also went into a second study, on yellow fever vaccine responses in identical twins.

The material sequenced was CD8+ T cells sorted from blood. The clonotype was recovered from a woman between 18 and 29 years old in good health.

In DNA, the CDR3 is TGCAGTGCTACCGGGGGGCCGCACAATGAGCAGTTCTTC. Amino acid sequence: CSATGGPHNEQFF. This chain links TRBV20-1 with TRBJ2-1, with D tentatively TRBD2 (7 bases). Trimming took 4 bases from V and 5 from J, leaving 12 bases between them. Germline CDR1 and CDR2: DFQATT and SNEGSKA (reference sequence). This CDR3 is built from 13 residues.